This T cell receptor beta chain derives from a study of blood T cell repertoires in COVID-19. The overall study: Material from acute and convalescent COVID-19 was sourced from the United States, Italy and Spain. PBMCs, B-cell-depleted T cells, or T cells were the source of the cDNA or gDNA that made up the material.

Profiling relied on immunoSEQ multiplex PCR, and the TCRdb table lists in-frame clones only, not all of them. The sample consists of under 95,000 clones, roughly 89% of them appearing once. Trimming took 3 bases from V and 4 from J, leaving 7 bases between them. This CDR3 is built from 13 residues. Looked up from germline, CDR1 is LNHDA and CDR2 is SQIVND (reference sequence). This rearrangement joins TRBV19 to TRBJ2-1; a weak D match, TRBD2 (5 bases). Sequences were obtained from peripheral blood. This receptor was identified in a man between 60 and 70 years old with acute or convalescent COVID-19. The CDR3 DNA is TGTGCCAGTAGTATGGAGGTATACAATGAGCAGTTCTTC. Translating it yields CASSMEVYNEQFF. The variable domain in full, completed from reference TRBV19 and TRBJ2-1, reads DGGITQSPKYLFRKEGQNVTLSCEQNLNHDAMYWYRQDPGQGLRLIYYSQIVNDFQKGDIAEGYSVSREKKESFPLTVTSAQKNPTAFYLCASSMEVYNEQFFGPGTRLTVL.